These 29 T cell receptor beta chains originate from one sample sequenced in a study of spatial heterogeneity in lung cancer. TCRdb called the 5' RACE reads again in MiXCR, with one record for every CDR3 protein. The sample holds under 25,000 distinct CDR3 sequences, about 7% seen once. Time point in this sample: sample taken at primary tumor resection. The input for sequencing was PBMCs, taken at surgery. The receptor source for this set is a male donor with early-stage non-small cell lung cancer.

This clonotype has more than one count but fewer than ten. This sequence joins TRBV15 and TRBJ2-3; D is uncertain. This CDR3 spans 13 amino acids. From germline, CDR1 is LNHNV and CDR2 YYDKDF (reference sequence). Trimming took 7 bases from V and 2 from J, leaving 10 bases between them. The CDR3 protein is CATKRQSTDTQYF. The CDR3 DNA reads TGTGCCACCAAAAGACAATCCACAGATACGCAGTATTTT.

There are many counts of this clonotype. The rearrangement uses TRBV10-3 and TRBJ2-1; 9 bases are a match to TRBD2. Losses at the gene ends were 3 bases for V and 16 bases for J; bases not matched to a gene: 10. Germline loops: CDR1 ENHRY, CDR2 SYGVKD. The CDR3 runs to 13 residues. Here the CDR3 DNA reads TGTGCCATCAGTGAACCCGCTAGCGGGGCGTTCTTCTTC. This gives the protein CAISEPASGAFFF.

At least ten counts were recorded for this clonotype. The CDR3 protein is CASSKRVGASTDTQYF. The DNA for the CDR3 is TGTGCCAGCAGTAAGAGAGTGGGGGCTAGCACAGATACGCAGTATTTT. This chain links TRBV9 with TRBJ2-3, with D tentatively TRBD1 (6 bases). Germline V gene lookup returns CDR1 SGDLS and CDR2 YYNGEE. This CDR3 comprises 16 residues. Trimming removed 5 bases at V and 0 bases at J, with 16 bases between.

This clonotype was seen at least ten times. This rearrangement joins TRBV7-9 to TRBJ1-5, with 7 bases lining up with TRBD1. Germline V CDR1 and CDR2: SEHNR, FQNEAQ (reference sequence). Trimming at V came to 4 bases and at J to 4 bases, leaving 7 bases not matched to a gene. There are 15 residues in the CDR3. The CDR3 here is CASSSTGAFNQPQHF. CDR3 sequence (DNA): TGTGCCAGCAGCTCAACAGGGGCCTTTAATCAGCCCCAGCATTTT.

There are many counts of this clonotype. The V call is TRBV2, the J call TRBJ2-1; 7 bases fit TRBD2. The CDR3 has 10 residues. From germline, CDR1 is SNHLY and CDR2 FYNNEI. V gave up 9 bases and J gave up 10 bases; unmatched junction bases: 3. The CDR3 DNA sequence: TGTGCCAGTGAGGGACTAGAGCAGTTCTTC. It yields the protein CASEGLEQFF.

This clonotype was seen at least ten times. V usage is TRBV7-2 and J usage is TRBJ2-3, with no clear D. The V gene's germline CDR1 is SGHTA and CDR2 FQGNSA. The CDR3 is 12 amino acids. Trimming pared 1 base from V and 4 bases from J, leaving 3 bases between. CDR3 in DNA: TGTGCCAGCAGCTTAGTTGCAGATACGCAGTATTTT. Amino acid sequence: CASSLVADTQYF.

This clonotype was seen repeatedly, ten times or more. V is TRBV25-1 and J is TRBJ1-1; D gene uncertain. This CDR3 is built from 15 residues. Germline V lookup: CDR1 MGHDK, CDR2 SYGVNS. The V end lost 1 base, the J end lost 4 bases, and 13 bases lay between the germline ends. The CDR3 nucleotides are TGTGCCAGCAGTGAATGGGGAGGGCGGGGCACTGAAGCTTTCTTT. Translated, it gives CASSEWGGRGTEAFF.

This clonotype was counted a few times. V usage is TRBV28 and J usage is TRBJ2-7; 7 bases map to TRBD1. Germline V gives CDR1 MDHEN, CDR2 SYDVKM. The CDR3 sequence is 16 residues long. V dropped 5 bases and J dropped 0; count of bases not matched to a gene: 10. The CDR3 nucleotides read TGTGCCAGCAGTCCCTCGGACAGGTGGAGCTCCTACGAGCAGTACTTC. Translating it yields CASSPSDRWSSYEQYF.

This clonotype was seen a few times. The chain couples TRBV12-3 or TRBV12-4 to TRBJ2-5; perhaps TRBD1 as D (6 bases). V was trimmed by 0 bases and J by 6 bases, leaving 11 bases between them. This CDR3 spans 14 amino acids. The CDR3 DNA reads TGTGCCAGCAGTTTAGCGGCAGGGACAAAGACCCAGTACTTC. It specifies CASSLAAGTKTQYF.

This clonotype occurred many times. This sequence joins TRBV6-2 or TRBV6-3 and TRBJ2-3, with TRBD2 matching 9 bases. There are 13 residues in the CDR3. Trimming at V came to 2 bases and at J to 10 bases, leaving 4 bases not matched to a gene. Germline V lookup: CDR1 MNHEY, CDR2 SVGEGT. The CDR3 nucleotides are TGTGCCAGCAGTTACCCTAGCGGGACACCGCAGTATTTT. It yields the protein CASSYPSGTPQYF.

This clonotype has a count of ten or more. The CDR3 loop reads CASSSGTGLMNTEAFF. In nucleotides, the CDR3 is TGTGCCAGCAGCTCCGGGACAGGTCTCATGAACACTGAAGCTTTCTTT. The J gene is TRBJ1-1, the V gene TRBV6-7; 8 bases fit TRBD1. Being an ORF, TRBV6-7 has a function that is uncertain. With 6 bases clipped from V and 0 bases from J, the junction kept 9 bases outside the gene matches. The CDR3 totals 16 residues.

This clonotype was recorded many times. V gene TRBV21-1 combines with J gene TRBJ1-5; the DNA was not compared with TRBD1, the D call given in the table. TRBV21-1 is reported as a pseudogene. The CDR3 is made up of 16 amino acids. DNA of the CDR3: TGTGCCAGCAGCAGGCAACAGGTAATACTCAATCAGCCCCAGCATTTT. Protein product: CASSRQQVILNQPQHF.

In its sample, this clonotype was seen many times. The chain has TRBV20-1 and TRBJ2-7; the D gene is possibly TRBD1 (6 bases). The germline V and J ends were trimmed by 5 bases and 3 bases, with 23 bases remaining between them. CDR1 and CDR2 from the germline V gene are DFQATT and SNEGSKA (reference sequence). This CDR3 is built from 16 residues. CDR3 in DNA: TGCAGTGCTGCTCCAATCACAAGGGGACAAGTCTACGAGCAGTACGTC. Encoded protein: CSAAPITRGQVYEQYV.

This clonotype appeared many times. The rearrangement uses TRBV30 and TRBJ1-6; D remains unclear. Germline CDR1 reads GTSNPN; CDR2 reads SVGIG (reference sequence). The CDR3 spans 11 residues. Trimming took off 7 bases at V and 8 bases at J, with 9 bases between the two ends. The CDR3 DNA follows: TGTGCCTCAGCGCACGATTCACCCCTCCACTTT. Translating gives CASAHDSPLHF.

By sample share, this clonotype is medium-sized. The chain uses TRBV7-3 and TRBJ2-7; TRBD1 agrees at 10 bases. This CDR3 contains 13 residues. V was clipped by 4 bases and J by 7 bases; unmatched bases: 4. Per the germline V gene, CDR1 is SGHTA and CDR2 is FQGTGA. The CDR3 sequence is CASSSTGGYEQYF. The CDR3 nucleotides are TGTGCCAGCAGCTCGACAGGGGGCTATGAGCAGTACTTC.

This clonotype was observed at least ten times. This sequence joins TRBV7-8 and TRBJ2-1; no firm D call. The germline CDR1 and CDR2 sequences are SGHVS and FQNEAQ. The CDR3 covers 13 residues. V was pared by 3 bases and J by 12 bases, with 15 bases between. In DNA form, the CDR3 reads TGTGCCAGCAGCTTTGGCTTGGCTGCATGGCAGTTCTTC. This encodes CASSFGLAAWQFF.

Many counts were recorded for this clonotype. The CDR3 region has the DNA TGTGCCAGCAGTTTATCGATCAGTTATAATAGTGGCTACACCTTC. Protein product: CASSLSISYNSGYTF. This chain uses TRBV28 with TRBJ1-2; D remains ambiguous. CDR1 is MDHEN, CDR2 SYDVKM, per germline. V dropped 1 base and J dropped 7 bases, with 16 bases sitting between them. CDR3 size: 15 residues.

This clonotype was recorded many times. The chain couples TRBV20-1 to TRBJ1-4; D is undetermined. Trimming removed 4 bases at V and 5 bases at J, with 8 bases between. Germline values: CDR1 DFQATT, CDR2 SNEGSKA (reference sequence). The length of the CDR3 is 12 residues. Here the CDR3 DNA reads TGCAGTGCTACCGGACCCAATGAAAAACTGTTTTTT. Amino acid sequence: CSATGPNEKLFF.

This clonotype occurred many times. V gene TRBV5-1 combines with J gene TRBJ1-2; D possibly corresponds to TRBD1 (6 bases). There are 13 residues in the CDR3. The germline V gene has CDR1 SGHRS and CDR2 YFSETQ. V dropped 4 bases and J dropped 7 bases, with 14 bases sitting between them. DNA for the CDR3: TGCGCCAGCAGCCTGGGGGGCGGAAGTGGCTACACCTTC. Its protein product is CASSLGGGSGYTF.

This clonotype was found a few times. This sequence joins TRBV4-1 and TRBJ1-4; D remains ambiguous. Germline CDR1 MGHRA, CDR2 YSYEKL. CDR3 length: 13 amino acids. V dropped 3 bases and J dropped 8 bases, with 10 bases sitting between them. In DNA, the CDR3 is TGCGCCAGCAGCCAGCCGTTTGGAGAAAAACTGTTTTTT. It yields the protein CASSQPFGEKLFF.

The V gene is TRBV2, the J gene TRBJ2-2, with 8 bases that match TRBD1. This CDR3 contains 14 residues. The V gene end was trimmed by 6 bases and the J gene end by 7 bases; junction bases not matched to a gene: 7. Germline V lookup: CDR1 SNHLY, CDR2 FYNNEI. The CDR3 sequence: CASRVRGQVGELFF. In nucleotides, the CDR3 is TGTGCCAGCAGAGTCAGGGGGCAGGTCGGGGAGCTGTTTTTT.

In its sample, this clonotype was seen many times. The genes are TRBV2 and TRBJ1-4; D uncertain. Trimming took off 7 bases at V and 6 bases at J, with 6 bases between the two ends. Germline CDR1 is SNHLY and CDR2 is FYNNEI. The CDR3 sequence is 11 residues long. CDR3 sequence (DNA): TGTGCCAGCACCGTCTATGAAAAACTGTTTTTT. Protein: CASTVYEKLFF.

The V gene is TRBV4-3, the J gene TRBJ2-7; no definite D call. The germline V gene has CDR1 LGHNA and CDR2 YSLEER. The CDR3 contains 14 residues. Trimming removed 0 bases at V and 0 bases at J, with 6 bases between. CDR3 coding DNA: TGCGCCAGCAGCCAAGATAGGTTCTCCTACGAGCAGTACTTC. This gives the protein CASSQDRFSYEQYF.

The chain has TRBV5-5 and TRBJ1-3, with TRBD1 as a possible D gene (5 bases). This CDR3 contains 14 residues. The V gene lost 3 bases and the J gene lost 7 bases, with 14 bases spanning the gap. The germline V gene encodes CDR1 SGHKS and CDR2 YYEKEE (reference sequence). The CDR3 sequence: CASSSTGRGNTIYF. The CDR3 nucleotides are TGTGCCAGCAGCTCAACAGGTCGAGGGAACACCATATATTTT.

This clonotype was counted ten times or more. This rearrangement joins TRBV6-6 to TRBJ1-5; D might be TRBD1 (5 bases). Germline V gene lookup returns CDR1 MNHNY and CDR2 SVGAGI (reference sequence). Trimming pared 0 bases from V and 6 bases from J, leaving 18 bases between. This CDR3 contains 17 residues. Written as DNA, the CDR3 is TGTGCCAGCAGTTACTCGAGGTTGGGAGGGGATGGTCAGCCCCAGCATTTT. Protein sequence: CASSYSRLGGDGQPQHF.

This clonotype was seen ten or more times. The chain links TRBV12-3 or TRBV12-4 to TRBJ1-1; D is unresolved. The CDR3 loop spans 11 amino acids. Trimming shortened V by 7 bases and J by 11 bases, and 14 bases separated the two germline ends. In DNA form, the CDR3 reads TGTGCCAGCATCCTCCAGTCGGCGGCTTTCTTT. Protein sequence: CASILQSAAFF.

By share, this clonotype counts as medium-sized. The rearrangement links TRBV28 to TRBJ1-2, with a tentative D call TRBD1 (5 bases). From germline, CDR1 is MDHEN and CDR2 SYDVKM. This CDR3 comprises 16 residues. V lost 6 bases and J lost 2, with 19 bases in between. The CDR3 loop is CASSEWIDRLNYGYTF. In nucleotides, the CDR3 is TGTGCCAGCAGCGAATGGATTGACAGATTAAACTATGGCTACACCTTC.

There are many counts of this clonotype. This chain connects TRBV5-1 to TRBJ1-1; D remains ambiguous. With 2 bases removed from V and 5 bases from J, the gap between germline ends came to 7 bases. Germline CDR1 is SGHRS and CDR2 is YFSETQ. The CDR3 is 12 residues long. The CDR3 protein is CASSFSKTEAFF. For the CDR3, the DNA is TGCGCCAGCAGCTTTTCCAAAACTGAAGCTTTCTTT.

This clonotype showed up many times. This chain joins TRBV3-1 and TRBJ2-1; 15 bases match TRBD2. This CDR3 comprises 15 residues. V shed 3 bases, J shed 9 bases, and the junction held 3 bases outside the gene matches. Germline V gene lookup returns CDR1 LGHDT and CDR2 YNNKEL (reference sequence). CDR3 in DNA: TGTGCCAGCAGCCAGGGACTAGCGGGAGGCGCTGAGCAGTTCTTC. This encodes CASSQGLAGGAEQFF.